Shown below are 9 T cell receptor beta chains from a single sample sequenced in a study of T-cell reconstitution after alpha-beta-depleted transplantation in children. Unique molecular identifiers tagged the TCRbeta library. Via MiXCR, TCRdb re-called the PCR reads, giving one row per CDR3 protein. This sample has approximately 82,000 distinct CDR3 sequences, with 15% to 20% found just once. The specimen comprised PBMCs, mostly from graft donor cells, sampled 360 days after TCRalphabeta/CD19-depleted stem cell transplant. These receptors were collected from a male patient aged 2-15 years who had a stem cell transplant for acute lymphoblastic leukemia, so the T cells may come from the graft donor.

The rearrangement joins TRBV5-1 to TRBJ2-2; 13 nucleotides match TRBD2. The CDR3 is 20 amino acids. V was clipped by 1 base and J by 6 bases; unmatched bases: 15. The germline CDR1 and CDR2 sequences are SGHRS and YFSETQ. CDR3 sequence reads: CASSLYPTSGRLFNPGELFF. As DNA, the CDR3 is TGCGCCAGCAGCTTGTACCCGACTAGCGGGAGGCTTTTTAACCCCGGGGAGCTGTTTTTT.

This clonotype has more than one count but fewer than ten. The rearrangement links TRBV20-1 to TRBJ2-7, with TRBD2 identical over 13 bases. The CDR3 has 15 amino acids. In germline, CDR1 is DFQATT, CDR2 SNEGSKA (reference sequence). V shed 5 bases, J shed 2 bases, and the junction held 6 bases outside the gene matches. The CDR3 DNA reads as TGCAGTGCTGGAATACTAGCGGGAGGGCCCTACGAGCAGTACTTC. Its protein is CSAGILAGGPYEQYF.

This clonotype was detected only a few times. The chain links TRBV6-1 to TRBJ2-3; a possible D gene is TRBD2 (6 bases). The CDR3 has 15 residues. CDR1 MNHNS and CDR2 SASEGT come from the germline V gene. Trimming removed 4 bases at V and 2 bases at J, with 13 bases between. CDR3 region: CASSVREISTDTQYF. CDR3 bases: TGTGCCAGCAGTGTCCGGGAGATCTCCACAGATACGCAGTATTTT.

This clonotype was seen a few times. CDR3 nucleotide sequence: TGTGCCAGCAGTCTACTCCCAGGGGGAGGAAACACCATATATTTT. This gives the protein CASSLLPGGGNTIYF. The chain has TRBV28 and TRBJ1-3; 7 bases are shared with TRBD1. This CDR3 region has 15 residues. V gave up 5 bases and J gave up 4 bases; unmatched junction bases: 8. Germline-derived CDR1 and CDR2 are MDHEN and SYDVKM.

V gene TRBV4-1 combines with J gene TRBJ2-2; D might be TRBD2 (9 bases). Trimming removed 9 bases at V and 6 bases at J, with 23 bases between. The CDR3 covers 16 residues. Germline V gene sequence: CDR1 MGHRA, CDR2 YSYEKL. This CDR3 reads CASRRQGLAGSGELFF. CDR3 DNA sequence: TGCGCCAGTCGGAGACAGGGGCTAGCGGGATCCGGGGAGCTGTTTTTT.

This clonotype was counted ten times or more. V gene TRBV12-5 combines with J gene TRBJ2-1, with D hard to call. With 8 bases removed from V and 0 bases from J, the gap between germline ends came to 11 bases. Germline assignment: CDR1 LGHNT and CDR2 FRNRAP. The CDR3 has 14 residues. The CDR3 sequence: CASSPRVSYNEQFF. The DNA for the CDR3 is TGTGCTAGTTCTCCAAGAGTCTCCTACAATGAGCAGTTCTTC.

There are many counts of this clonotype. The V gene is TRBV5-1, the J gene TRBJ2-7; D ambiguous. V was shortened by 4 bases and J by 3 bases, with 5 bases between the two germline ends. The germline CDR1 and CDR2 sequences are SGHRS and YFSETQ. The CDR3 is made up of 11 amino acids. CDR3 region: CASSNFYEQYF. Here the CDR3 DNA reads TGCGCCAGCAGCAATTTCTACGAGCAGTACTTC. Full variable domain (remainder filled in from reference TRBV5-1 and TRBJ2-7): KAGVTQTPRYLIKTRGQQVTLSCSPISGHRSVSWYQQTPGQGLQFLFEYFSETQRNKGNFPGRFSGRQFSNSRSEMNVSTLELGDSALYLCASSNFYEQYFGPGTRLTVT.

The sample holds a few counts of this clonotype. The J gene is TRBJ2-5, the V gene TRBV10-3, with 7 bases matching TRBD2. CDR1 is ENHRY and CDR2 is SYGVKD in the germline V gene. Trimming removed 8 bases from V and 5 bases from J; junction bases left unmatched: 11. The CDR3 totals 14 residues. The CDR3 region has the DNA TGTGCCATCGGGGAGGGAGACCAAGAGGAGACCCAGTACTTC. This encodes CAIGEGDQEETQYF.

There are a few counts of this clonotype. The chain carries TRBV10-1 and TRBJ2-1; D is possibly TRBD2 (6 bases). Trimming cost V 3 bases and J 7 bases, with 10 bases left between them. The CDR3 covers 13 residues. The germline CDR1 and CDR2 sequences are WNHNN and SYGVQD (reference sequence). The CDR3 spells CASSESGRNEQFF. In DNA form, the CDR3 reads TGCGCCAGCAGTGAATCGGGGAGGAATGAGCAGTTCTTC.